This section outlines one T cell receptor beta chain sequence together with its context. Its antigen is currently unknown. TCRdb's copy holds only in-frame clones and misses some; the assay was immunoSEQ multiplex PCR. The sample has about 26,000 clones, 88% seen once. CDR3 length: 12 amino acids. Trimming cost V 8 bases and J 6 bases, with 14 bases left between them. In germline, CDR1 is MNHEY, CDR2 SVGAGI. The data were taken from a study of T cell responses to AZD1222 COVID-19 vaccine. Study conclusions and caveats: Targeting of unmutated variant regions was reportedly seen in nearly half of spike-specific TCRs.

The rearrangement uses TRBV6-5 and TRBJ2-7; TRBD2 is a possible D gene (6 bases). The receptor's source is an adult who received the AZD1222 COVID-19 vaccine. The starting material was peripheral blood, obtained 28 days after the second AZD1222 dose. CDR3 nucleotide sequence: TGTGCCAGCGGCATGTCCGGGGGCGAGCAGTACTTC. Translated: CASGMSGGEQYF.